The clone carrying this TCR beta chain was detected a few times. This record belongs to a study of blood T cell repertoires in COVID-19. This CDR3 region has 15 residues. The germline CDR1 and CDR2 sequences are SGHNT and YYREEE (reference sequence). V gave up 5 bases and J gave up 3 bases; unmatched junction bases: 5. Profiling relied on immunoSEQ multiplex PCR, and the TCRdb table lists in-frame clones only, not all of them. The sample contains hundreds of thousands of clones, about 85% of which appear only once. The TCR was taken from a woman aged 50 to 65 with active or convalescent COVID-19. The rearrangement uses TRBV5-4 and TRBJ2-2; the match to TRBD1 covers 9 bases. The material sequenced was peripheral blood. CDR3 residues: CASRQGQGHTGELFF. CDR3 bases: TGTGCCAGCAGGCAGGGACAGGGACACACCGGGGAGCTGTTTTTT.